Included here is one T cell receptor (beta chain) sequence, with context. The data stem from a study of blood T cell repertoires in COVID-19. Study as a whole: Material from acute and convalescent COVID-19 was sourced from the United States, Italy and Spain. From T cells, B-cell-depleted T cells, or PBMCs came the material, which was cDNA or gDNA.

As processed by the authors: Reference gene primer amplification gave estimated nucleated cell counts. Repertoires were generated with immunoSEQ multiplex PCR, while TCRdb's copy carries only in-frame clones and drops some. From that table come the V and J calls and clone size; the DNA was used to work out D and trimming. Altogether 160,000 or so clones are present, about 90% being singletons, with the ten largest covering 2.5% to 3.5%. Per germline, CDR1 MNHEY and CDR2 SVGEGT. V was shortened by 0 bases and J by 5 bases, with 7 bases between the two germline ends. The CDR3 is 13 amino acids. The sequenced material came from peripheral blood. The clonotype originates from a man between 60 and 75 years old with acute or convalescent COVID-19. V and J are TRBV6-2 or TRBV6-3 and TRBJ1-2; D gene uncertain. Written as DNA, the CDR3 is TGTGCCAGCAGTTACTCGAGTACTTATGGCTACACCTTC. Its translation is CASSYSSTYGYTF.